These T cell receptor beta chains were read from a single sample in a study of identical twins. TCRdb ran MiXCR on the 5' RACE reads and lists one entry per CDR3 protein. The data contain 1.5 million or so distinct CDR3 sequences, less than 40% of them seen just once; the ten biggest clones take up about 0.3%. Source material: cord blood. These receptors originate from a newborn girl in good health. Each CDR3 is given with its conserved first and last residue. Each record gives: D gene, CDR3 length, J gene, V gene, clone size, CDR3 DNA, CDR3 protein. D genes are given only for firm matches. Part of the rows lack a size; the others show once, few, many or a class for expanded clones.

.,15,TRBJ2-7,TRBV6-5,.,TGTGCCAGCAGTTACTCGGGCGGGCTCTCCTACGAGCAGTACTTC,CASSYSGGLSYEQYF
.,12,TRBJ1-5,TRBV12-3/TRBV12-4,few,TGTGCCAGCAGCAATCGACAGACCGCAAAGCATTTT,CASSNRQTAKHF
TRBD2,15,TRBJ2-7,TRBV20-1,.,TGCAGTGCTGGCGATAACGGACTAGGAACCAATGAGCAGTACTTC,CSAGDNGLGTNEQYF
TRBD1,14,TRBJ1-2,TRBV7-9,.,TGTGCCAGCAGCTGGACAGGGGCCTTATATGGCTACACCTTC,CASSWTGALYGYTF
TRBD2,16,TRBJ2-7,TRBV27,few,TGTGCCAGCAGGCCCTCCACTAGCGGGGGTCCCTACGAGCAGTACTTC,CASRPSTSGGPYEQYF
.,15,TRBJ1-2,TRBV6-6,.,TGTGCCAGCGGGGTGGGGGAACCGGTATGGTATGGCTACACCTTC,CASGVGEPVWYGYTF
.,13,TRBJ1-2,TRBV5-1,few,TGCGCCAGCAGCTATATAGGACAGAATGGCTACACCTTC,CASSYIGQNGYTF
TRBD2,17,TRBJ2-7,TRBV20-1,.,TGCAGTGCTGGAGATGCAAGCGGGGGGGCGTCCTACAATGAGCAGTACTTC,CSAGDASGGASYNEQYF
.,15,TRBJ2-3,TRBV11-2,.,TGTGCCTGCAGCTCCCTCCAAGGGTTGAGGGATACGCAGTATTTT,CACSSLQGLRDTQYF
.,13,TRBJ1-1,TRBV4-1,.,TGCGCCCGCAGCCAAGCCAGGCCCAGTGAAGCTTTCTTT,CARSQARPSEAFF
.,15,TRBJ1-2,TRBV5-1,few,TGCGCCAGCAGCTTTGGGGTCGCCGGGGCCTATGGCTACACCTTC,CASSFGVAGAYGYTF
.,16,TRBJ2-3,TRBV3-1,.,TGTGCCAGCAGCCAAGATCGCCTAGTTGGCACAGATACGCAGTATTTT,CASSQDRLVGTDTQYF
.,14,TRBJ1-2,TRBV15,.,TGTGCCACCAGCAGGGACAGAACGAACTATGGCTACACCTTC,CATSRDRTNYGYTF
.,13,TRBJ2-7,TRBV29-1,.,TGCAGCGTTGAAGATTGGCGGGACCACGAGCAGTACTTC,CSVEDWRDHEQYF
.,12,TRBJ1-1,TRBV29-1,many,TGCAGCGTACAACAGGGGAACACTGAAGCTTTCTTT,CSVQQGNTEAFF
.,17,TRBJ1-1,TRBV10-3,.,TGTGCCATCAGTGAGTCGATCAGGACGTTGGTGAACACTGAAGCTTTCTTT,CAISESIRTLVNTEAFF
TRBD1,16,TRBJ2-7,TRBV4-2,.,TGTGCCAGCAGCCAAAACAACAGGGGGCTAAGCTACGAGCAGTACTTC,CASSQNNRGLSYEQYF
.,15,TRBJ2-3,TRBV6-1,.,TGTGCCAGCAGTGAAGGGGGGACATACACAGATACGCAGTATTTT,CASSEGGTYTDTQYF
TRBD1,16,TRBJ2-5,TRBV3-1,few,TGTGCCAGCAGCCAAGCTGACAGGGGGTGGCAAGAGACCCAGTACTTC,CASSQADRGWQETQYF
.,14,TRBJ1-4,TRBV6-6,many,TGTGCCAGCAGTTACAGTGAGGGCCATGAAAAACTGTTTTTT,CASSYSEGHEKLFF
.,15,TRBJ2-3,TRBV7-8,.,TGTGCCAGCAGCCAAGGGGGGCCTGGCACAGATACGCAGTATTTT,CASSQGGPGTDTQYF
.,17,TRBJ2-4,TRBV4-2,few,TGTGCCAGCAGCCAAGAGGTGGCGACTAGTGCGGGAAATGAGCAGTACTTC,CASSQEVATSAGNEQYF
TRBD2,14,TRBJ2-1,TRBV29-1,many,TGCAGCGTTGTAGCGGGAGCCCCCTACAATGAGCAGTTCTTC,CSVVAGAPYNEQFF
.,15,TRBJ1-1,TRBV27,.,TGTGCCAGCACCCCGTTAGGTCAGACGAACACTGAAGCTTTCTTT,CASTPLGQTNTEAFF
.,16,TRBJ2-5,TRBV15,.,TGTGCCACCAGCAGAGGATCCCTAGGGAACCAAGAGACCCAGTACTTC,CATSRGSLGNQETQYF
.,13,TRBJ2-1,TRBV20-1,once,TGCAGTGCGCCGGGACCCCGCGACAATGAGCAGTTCTTC,CSAPGPRDNEQFF